The 31 T cell receptor beta chains in this list originate from one sample, sequenced in a study of shared clonotypes between healthy human individuals (dated by TCRdb to 2020 to 2021). The library was produced with the immunoSEQ multiplex PCR assay. TCRdb took this table from immuneACCESS and kept in-frame rearrangements with V and J called. Such tables lack part of the clones; where checked against another copy, unresolved V genes explain under half of the gap, and the rest is unexplained. Across this sample there are some 2,500,000 clones, with over 85% seen only once. The ten biggest clones cover 0.36% of the sample. The specimen was naive CD4+ T cells from PBMCs. The cell subset or site label, as the study defines it: CD45RA+ positively selected. The receptors originated from a man younger than 35 in good health. Some clones in this sample may be carry-over from other donors' samples.

The chain combines TRBV2 with TRBJ2-7; no firm D call. The germline V and J ends were trimmed by 7 bases and 3 bases, with 10 bases remaining between them. Germline V lookup: CDR1 SNHLY, CDR2 FYNNEI. CDR3 length equals 12 residues. The CDR3 reads CASKERDYEQYF. As DNA, the CDR3 is TGTGCCAGCAAAGAAAGGGACTACGAGCAGTACTTC.

With respect to this clone: This sample also contains other DNA sequences that code for the same CDR3. The V gene is TRBV4-3, the J gene TRBJ2-7, with D perhaps TRBD2 (5 bases). The length of the CDR3 is 15 residues. The germline CDR1 and CDR2 sequences are LGHNA and YSLEER. The V end was cut by 0 bases, the J end by 0 bases, with 9 bases between. The CDR3 DNA sequence: TGCGCCAGCAGCCAAGATCGGGATATCTCCTACGAGCAGTACTTC. Encoded protein: CASSQDRDISYEQYF.

The chain is built from TRBV28 and TRBJ2-1; 7 bases are a match to TRBD2. This CDR3 comprises 14 residues. Germline V gene sequence: CDR1 MDHEN, CDR2 SYDVKM. V dropped 11 bases and J dropped 2; count of bases not matched to a gene: 9. For the CDR3, the DNA is TGTGCCGTTTATTCGGGAGGCCCCTACAATGAGCAGTTCTTC. This sequence encodes CAVYSGGPYNEQFF.

The rearrangement uses TRBV5-5 and TRBJ1-1; 7 bases align to TRBD1. Germline lookup yields CDR1 SGHKS and CDR2 YYEKEE (reference sequence). The CDR3 is 15 residues long. V shed 0 bases, J shed 2 bases, and the junction held 4 bases outside the gene matches. The CDR3 reads CASSLGGTENTEAFF. The DNA of the CDR3 is TGTGCCAGCAGCTTGGGGGGGACAGAAAACACTGAAGCTTTCTTT.

This clone was picked up one time. The chain is built from TRBV5-4 and TRBJ2-3; 8 positions agree with TRBD2. Trimming removed 4 bases from V and 5 bases from J; junction bases left unmatched: 9. The CDR3 covers 15 residues. Germline loops: CDR1 SGHNT, CDR2 YYREEE (reference sequence). CDR3 nucleotides: TGTGCCAGCAGCCGCGGGGGGATTCAGCTAGATACGCAGTATTTT. Protein: CASSRGGIQLDTQYF.

The chain couples TRBV23-1 to TRBJ1-2; tentative D call: TRBD1 (5 bases). TRBV23-1 is classed as an ORF, of uncertain function. V lost 2 bases, J lost 1 base, and 17 bases lay in between. The CDR3 loop spans 17 amino acids. The CDR3 DNA is TGCGCCAGCAGTCAACCGAAATTGGGGACCCTTAACTATGGCTACACCTTC. Translating it yields CASSQPKLGTLNYGYTF.

This CDR3 is CASSRGAWDGVTHRNEKLFF. CDR3 nucleotides: TGCGCCAGCAGCCGGGGGGCGTGGGACGGCGTGACCCACCGTAATGAAAAACTGTTTTTT. The genes are TRBV5-1 and TRBJ1-4; tentative D call: TRBD1 (6 bases). CDR3 size: 20 residues. The V and J ends lost 4 bases and 4 bases respectively, with 29 bases between them. The germline V gene has CDR1 SGHRS and CDR2 YFSETQ.

The chain employs TRBV7-7 and TRBJ2-3, with a tentative D call TRBD2 (5 bases). The V gene's germline CDR1 is SSHAT and CDR2 FNYEAQ (reference sequence). This CDR3 contains 13 residues. V was cut by 1 base and J by 7 bases, with 9 bases left in between. This chain's CDR3 is CASSLDGSHTQYF. In nucleotides, the CDR3 is TGTGCCAGCAGCTTAGATGGGAGCCATACGCAGTATTTT. Combining the CDR3 with reference TRBV7-7 and TRBJ2-3 gives the whole variable domain GAGVSQSPRYKVTKRGQDVTLRCDPISSHATLYWYQQALGQGPEFLTYFNYEAQPDKSGLPSDRFSAERPEGSISTLTIQRTEQRDSAMYRCASSLDGSHTQYFGPGTRLTVL.

This chain connects TRBV5-1 to TRBJ2-5, with D possibly matching TRBD2 (5 bases). The V end lost 7 bases, the J end lost 4 bases, and 23 bases lay between the germline ends. Germline assignment: CDR1 SGHRS and CDR2 YFSETQ. CDR3 length: 16 amino acids. The CDR3, as DNA: TGCGCCAGCCACCCGGAGGTGGGTCCCCGAGGAGAGACCCAGTACTTC. Encoded protein: CASHPEVGPRGETQYF. Supplemented by reference TRBV5-1 and TRBJ2-5, the full variable domain reads KAGVTQTPRYLIKTRGQQVTLSCSPISGHRSVSWYQQTPGQGLQFLFEYFSETQRNKGNFPGRFSGRQFSNSRSEMNVSTLELGDSALYLCASHPEVGPRGETQYFGPGTRLLVL.

The V and J genes are TRBV7-3 and TRBJ1-1; 8 positions match TRBD1. V was pared by 1 base and J by 4 bases, with 2 bases of the junction left unmatched. This CDR3 is built from 14 residues. The V gene's germline CDR1 is SGHTA and CDR2 FQGTGA. The CDR3 sequence: CASSLMDRVTEAFF. DNA of the CDR3: TGTGCCAGCAGCTTAATGGACAGGGTCACTGAAGCTTTCTTT. The variable domain in full, with the rest retrieved from reference TRBV7-3 and TRBJ1-1, is GAGVSQTPSNKVTEKGKYVELRCDPISGHTALYWYRQSLGQGPEFLIYFQGTGAADDSGLPNDRFFAVRPEGSVSTLKIQRTERGDSAVYLCASSLMDRVTEAFFGQGTRLTVV.

This chain links TRBV27 with TRBJ2-3, with D tentatively TRBD1 (6 bases). The V gene lost 1 base and the J gene lost 3 bases, with 17 bases spanning the gap. Germline V CDR1 and CDR2: MNHEY, SMNVEV (reference sequence). CDR3 size: 17 residues. The CDR3 spells CASSLLGRGRGTDTQYF. Written as DNA, the CDR3 is TGTGCCAGCAGTTTATTAGGCAGGGGAAGAGGAACAGATACGCAGTATTTT.

V gene TRBV28 combines with J gene TRBJ1-1; no reliable D call. Germline V gene data show CDR1 as MDHEN and CDR2 as SYDVKM. V gave up 9 bases and J gave up 10 bases, with 24 bases separating them. The CDR3 covers 14 residues. CDR3 region: CASFSTTEGGVAFF. The CDR3 DNA follows: TGTGCCAGTTTTTCTACGACCGAGGGTGGTGTAGCTTTCTTT.

The V gene is TRBV7-2, the J gene TRBJ1-2; D is unresolved. The germline V gene encodes CDR1 SGHTA and CDR2 FQGNSA. V lost 2 bases, J lost 0 bases, and 13 bases lay in between. The CDR3 has 16 amino acids. The CDR3 nucleotides read TGTGCCAGCAGCTTATGGAGCCTGTCCTCTAACTATGGCTACACCTTC. It is translated as CASSLWSLSSNYGYTF.

Only one count was recorded for this clone. V and J are TRBV9 and TRBJ2-5; 8 bases map to TRBD1. V was clipped by 0 bases and J by 5 bases; unmatched bases: 6. Germline CDR1 reads SGDLS; CDR2 reads YYNGEE. The CDR3 sequence is 15 residues long. The CDR3 spells CASSVDPGGYETQYF. The CDR3, as DNA: TGTGCCAGCAGCGTAGATCCAGGGGGCTATGAGACCCAGTACTTC.

The CDR3 region is CASSRQGTNYGYTF. The CDR3 DNA sequence: TGTGCCAGCAGTCGACAGGGGACTAACTATGGCTACACCTTC. V and J are TRBV27 and TRBJ1-2, with 8 nucleotides matching TRBD1. The CDR3 loop spans 14 amino acids. Germline lookup yields CDR1 MNHEY and CDR2 SMNVEV (reference sequence). With V trimmed by 5 bases and J by 0 bases, 2 bases remained unmatched.

The chain employs TRBV29-1 and TRBJ2-5, with 8 positions matching TRBD2. The germline V gene encodes CDR1 SQVTM and CDR2 ANQGSEA. The CDR3 length is 15 residues. V shed 8 bases, J shed 4 bases, and the junction held 15 bases outside the gene matches. The CDR3 DNA follows: TGCAGCAACCCAAAGGGACTAGAGGTAGCAGAGACCCAGTACTTC. The encoded protein is CSNPKGLEVAETQYF.

The rearrangement joins TRBV28 to TRBJ2-3; D gene unclear. V was trimmed by 3 bases and J by 1 base, leaving 11 bases between them. The V gene's germline CDR1 is MDHEN and CDR2 SYDVKM. CDR3 size: 15 residues. CDR3 sequence reads: CASSFLRSGTDTQYF. DNA of the CDR3: TGTGCCAGCAGTTTCTTGAGGTCTGGCACAGATACGCAGTATTTT. Complete variable domain (other parts from reference TRBV28 and TRBJ2-3): DVKVTQSSRYLVKRTGEKVFLECVQDMDHENMFWYRQDPGLGLRLIYFSYDVKMKEKGDIPEGYSVSREKKERFSLILESASTNQTSMYLCASSFLRSGTDTQYFGPGTRLTVL.

The rearrangement uses TRBV10-2 and TRBJ2-2; TRBD1 matches at 9 bases. The germline CDR1 and CDR2 sequences are WSHSY and SAAADI. The CDR3 has 14 amino acids. The trim removed 8 bases at V and 6 bases at J, leaving 7 bases unmatched. CDR3: CASSRTGVSGELFF. The CDR3 DNA follows: TGCGCCAGCTCGAGGACAGGGGTTTCCGGGGAGCTGTTTTTT.

This clone was found once. The chain has TRBV9 and TRBJ2-1; 11 bases fit TRBD2. From germline, CDR1 is SGDLS and CDR2 YYNGEE. CDR3 length: 16 amino acids. The V segment lost 9 bases and the J segment 0 bases; nucleotides outside the gene matches: 8. This CDR3 is CATGLAVPSSYNEQFF. CDR3 sequence (DNA): TGTGCCACGGGACTAGCGGTCCCGAGCTCCTACAATGAGCAGTTCTTC.

This clone was recorded once. This rearrangement joins TRBV18 to TRBJ2-1; TRBD2 is a possible D gene (5 bases). The CDR3 consists of 17 residues. Germline V gene lookup returns CDR1 KGHSH and CDR2 LQKENI. Trimming removed 3 bases from V and 3 bases from J, with 18 bases in between. The CDR3 is CASSPALRDGRYNEQFF. The CDR3 DNA is TGTGCCAGCTCACCTGCTTTACGGGATGGTCGCTACAATGAGCAGTTCTTC.

The rearrangement uses TRBV2 and TRBJ2-5; D is possibly TRBD1 (5 bases). The germline gives CDR1 SNHLY, CDR2 FYNNEI. The CDR3 sequence is 14 residues long. Trimming shortened V by 10 bases and J by 4 bases, and 19 bases separated the two germline ends. CDR3 bases: TGTGCCACCCAGGCCTCCAGGGTCGGAGAGACCCAGTACTTC. Its protein product is CATQASRVGETQYF.

This rearrangement joins TRBV27 to TRBJ2-7; the D gene is possibly TRBD1 (5 bases). The CDR3 runs to 18 residues. CDR1 is MNHEY and CDR2 is SMNVEV in the germline V gene (reference sequence). V was shortened by 5 bases and J by 2 bases, with 25 bases between the two germline ends. The CDR3 here is CASSRLHPSLGVPYEQYF. CDR3 DNA sequence: TGTGCCAGCAGTAGGTTGCACCCTTCGTTAGGGGTTCCCTACGAGCAGTACTTC.

The chain uses TRBV5-1 and TRBJ2-3; D remains unclear. CDR3 length: 13 amino acids. The V end was cut by 1 base, the J end by 3 bases, with 6 bases between. Germline CDR1 and CDR2: SGHRS and YFSETQ. CDR3: CASSLIVTDTQYF. The CDR3 nucleotides read TGCGCCAGCAGCTTGATTGTGACAGATACGCAGTATTTT.

The genes are TRBV7-2 and TRBJ2-5; TRBD1 or TRBD2 may be the D gene (5 bases each). CDR3 size: 13 residues. The germline CDR1 and CDR2 sequences are SGHTA and FQGNSA. The ends were cut back, 4 bases at V and 5 bases at J, with 11 bases in the middle. CDR3 protein: CASSWQGVETQYF. The DNA of the CDR3 is TGTGCCAGCAGCTGGCAGGGAGTTGAGACCCAGTACTTC.

V and J are TRBV19 and TRBJ1-4; D might be TRBD1 (6 bases). Trimming left V 6 bases short and J 8 bases short, with 16 bases between. Germline V gene lookup returns CDR1 LNHDA and CDR2 SQIVND (reference sequence). The CDR3 loop spans 14 amino acids. The CDR3 DNA reads TGTGCCAGTAGAGGTGGGGGCCAGGGGGAAAAACTGTTTTTT. Its translation: CASRGGGQGEKLFF.

A single count supports this clone. The chain is built from TRBV10-3 and TRBJ2-7; possible D gene TRBD2, 6 bases. Trimming pared 4 bases from V and 0 bases from J, leaving 13 bases between. The germline CDR1 and CDR2 sequences are ENHRY and SYGVKD. This CDR3 has 15 amino acids. The CDR3 DNA follows: TGTGCCATCAGTGGTGACACCGGGAGCTCCTACGAGCAGTACTTC. It codes for CAISGDTGSSYEQYF.

This clone has a handful of counts. The chain combines TRBV6-5 with TRBJ1-2, with 8 bases identical to TRBD1. Germline V gene data show CDR1 as MNHEY and CDR2 as SVGAGI. This CDR3 comprises 16 residues. The V segment lost 0 bases and the J segment 4 bases; nucleotides outside the gene matches: 7. CDR3 region: CASSYSGRGLVYGYTF. DNA of the CDR3: TGTGCCAGCAGTTACTCGGGCAGGGGGCTAGTCTATGGCTACACCTTC.

On this clone itself: At one end, the junction sequence differs from germline, possibly due to a read error. V is TRBV30 and J is TRBJ2-7; D gene unclear. Germline V gene lookup returns CDR1 GTSNPN and CDR2 SVGIG (reference sequence). The CDR3 is made up of 11 amino acids. The CDR3 loop reads CAWRRVYEQYF. The CDR3 bases are TGTGCCTGGAGACGGGTTTACGAGCAATACTTC.

The chain uses TRBV6-5 and TRBJ2-7; D not certain. This CDR3 has 13 amino acids. Trimming cost V 8 bases and J 2 bases, with 13 bases left between them. Germline V gene data show CDR1 as MNHEY and CDR2 as SVGAGI. CDR3 amino acids: CASGRTGPYEQYF. The DNA for the CDR3 is TGTGCCAGCGGCAGGACCGGCCCCTACGAGCAGTACTTC.

The chain joins TRBV11-3 to TRBJ2-7, with 8 bases aligning to TRBD1. CDR1 and CDR2 from the germline V gene are SGHNT and YENEEA. The CDR3 sequence is 12 residues long. J was trimmed by 7 bases and V by 5 bases; bases with no gene match: 4. This chain's CDR3 is CASSPTGGEQYF. CDR3 DNA sequence: TGTGCCAGCAGCCCTACAGGGGGAGAGCAGTACTTC.

The genes are TRBV27 and TRBJ1-4; 11 bases map to TRBD1. The junction had 11 bases not matched to a gene; V was cut back by 8 bases and J by 0 bases. Germline V CDR1 and CDR2: MNHEY, SMNVEV (reference sequence). CDR3 length equals 18 residues. This CDR3 reads CASAAGQGALSTNEKLFF. As DNA, the CDR3 is TGTGCCAGCGCCGCCGGACAGGGGGCATTATCAACTAATGAAAAACTGTTTTTT.